Sequencing of this T cell receptor beta chain was carried out in a study of blood T cell repertoires in COVID-19. The wider study: COVID-19 samples, acute and convalescent, were from the United States, Italy and Spain. PBMCs, B-cell-depleted T cells, or T cells provided the cDNA or gDNA that made up the material.

Germline lookup yields CDR1 LGHDT and CDR2 YNNKEL (reference sequence). V trimming: 0 bases; J trimming: 6 bases; junction bases outside the gene matches: 2. This CDR3 has 14 residues. Measured with immunoSEQ multiplex PCR; TCRdb has only the in-frame clones, and not every one. The top ten clones hold about an eighth of a sample with 88,000 or so clones, 75% to 90% of them seen once. This TCR came from a human donor in a cohort sampled during active COVID-19. Material: peripheral blood. The chain joins TRBV3-1 (or the pseudogene TRBV3-2) to TRBJ2-5; 9 bases map to TRBD1. CDR3 sequence (DNA): TGTGCCAGCAGCCAAGACGGGACAGGGCAGACCCAGTACTTC. Its protein product is CASSQDGTGQTQYF.